This TCR beta chain was identified during a study of blood T cells in healthy people across ages. Regarding the study as a whole: Among long-lived donors, naive CD4+ cells were more numerous and diversity higher than in aged donors.

Total RNA, at least 6 micrograms per sample, was extracted from PBMCs. Trimming stripped 2 bases from V and 1 base from J, with 9 bases between. Germline V CDR1 and CDR2: MDHEN, SYDVKM. The CDR3 totals 14 residues. Combining a sample-barcoded 5' primer with a J-beta primer mix, a second PCR ran for about 6 to 12 cycles. MiXCR was run by TCRdb on the 5' RACE reads, yielding one entry per CDR3 protein. The sample holds around 1.5 million distinct CDR3 sequences, around 36% seen once. Details on this clonotype: Its specificity is unknown.

Sequenced material: blood. This receptor was identified in a woman between 25 and 40 years old in good health. The chain combines TRBV28 with TRBJ2-7; D unclear. CDR3 nucleotide sequence: TGTGCCAGCAGTTTAGCGGCGAAATCCTACGAGCAGTACTTC. This codes for CASSLAAKSYEQYF.